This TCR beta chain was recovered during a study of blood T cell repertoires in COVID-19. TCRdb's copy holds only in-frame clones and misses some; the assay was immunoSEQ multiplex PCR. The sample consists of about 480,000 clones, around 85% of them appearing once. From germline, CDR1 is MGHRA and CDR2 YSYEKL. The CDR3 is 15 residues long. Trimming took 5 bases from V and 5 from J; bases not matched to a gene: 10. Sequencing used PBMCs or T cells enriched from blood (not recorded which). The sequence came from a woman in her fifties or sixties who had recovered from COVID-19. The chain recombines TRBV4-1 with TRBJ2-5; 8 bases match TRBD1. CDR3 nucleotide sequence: TGCGCCAGCAGCTCGGACAGGGTTGGGAGGGAGACCCAGTACTTC. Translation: CASSSDRVGRETQYF.